What follows are 16 T cell receptor beta chains derived from one specimen sequenced in a study of cytomegalovirus exposure and HLA in healthy donors. Here immunoSEQ multiplex PCR was the method, and the copy in TCRdb shows in-frame clones only, minus some. The sample consists of 150,000 to 170,000 clones, 75% to 90% of them appearing once. The sequencing sample was made of PBMCs. The receptors were gathered from a man in his late teens or twenties in good health and CMV-seropositive.

CDR3 loop: CASYDRGNGYTF. The CDR3 nucleotides read TGTGCCAGCTACGACAGGGGGAATGGCTACACCTTC. J is TRBJ1-2 and V is TRBV27, with 9 nucleotides matching TRBD1. The length of the CDR3 is 12 residues. The germline CDR1 and CDR2 sequences are MNHEY and SMNVEV (reference sequence). V trimming: 8 bases; J trimming: 6 bases; junction bases outside the gene matches: 4.

The chain carries TRBV10-2 and TRBJ2-7; maybe TRBD1 (5 bases). V was pared by 3 bases and J by 9 bases, with 9 bases between. The CDR3 has 11 residues. Germline V CDR1 and CDR2: WSHSY, SAAADI. DNA for the CDR3: TGCGCCAGCAGTGACTTCCAGGGGCAGTACTTC. Its translation: CASSDFQGQYF.

The sample holds one count of this clone. The chain employs TRBV30 and TRBJ2-1; tentative D call: TRBD2 (5 bases). Trimming took off 0 bases at V and 1 base at J, with 16 bases between the two ends. This CDR3 comprises 17 residues. In germline, CDR1 is GTSNPN, CDR2 SVGIG (reference sequence). This CDR3 is CAWSVIEGLGSYNEQFF. CDR3 coding DNA: TGTGCCTGGAGTGTTATCGAGGGCCTCGGGTCCTACAATGAGCAGTTCTTC.

The chain employs TRBV14 and TRBJ2-5, with 7 bases identical to TRBD1. V was pared by 4 bases and J by 2 bases, with 4 bases of the junction left unmatched. Germline V gene lookup returns CDR1 SGHDN and CDR2 FVKESK. The CDR3 has 14 residues. In DNA, the CDR3 is TGTGCCAGCAGCCCCCGGGACAGTCAAGAGACCCAGTACTTC. Translation gives CASSPRDSQETQYF.

The chain couples TRBV4-1 to TRBJ2-1; 7 positions agree with TRBD2. From germline, CDR1 is MGHRA and CDR2 YSYEKL. The CDR3 spans 18 residues. V gave up 0 bases and J gave up 5 bases; unmatched junction bases: 13. In nucleotides, the CDR3 is TGCGCCAGCAGCCAAGATTGGAACGTACTAGCGCGAAACAATGAGCAGTTCTTC. It is translated as CASSQDWNVLARNNEQFF.

The V and J genes are TRBV29-1 and TRBJ1-5; a weak D match, TRBD1 (6 bases). The V end was cut by 6 bases, the J end by 7 bases, with 16 bases between. CDR3 size: 13 residues. In germline, CDR1 is SQVTM, CDR2 ANQGSEA. This chain's CDR3 is CSVLGQYGQPQHF. The CDR3 coding sequence is TGCAGCGTCCTAGGACAGTATGGGCAGCCCCAGCATTTT. The full variable domain, with the rest looked up from reference TRBV29-1 and TRBJ1-5, is SAVISQKPSRDICQRGTSLTIQCQVDSQVTMMFWYRQQPGQSLTLIATANQGSEATYESGFVIDKFPISRPNLTFSTLTVSNMSPEDSSIYLCSVLGQYGQPQHFGDGTRLSIL.

This sequence joins TRBV6-6 and TRBJ2-7, with TRBD2 identical over 14 bases. CDR3 length: 14 amino acids. Germline CDR1 reads MNHNY; CDR2 reads SVGAGI (reference sequence). V was clipped by 5 bases and J by 11 bases; unmatched bases: 8. CDR3 in DNA: TGTGCCAGCAGTCCTCCGGGACTAGCGGGAGAGAAGTACTTC. Protein product: CASSPPGLAGEKYF.

There are a few counts of this clone. The chain couples TRBV19 to TRBJ2-1, with 8 nucleotides matching TRBD1. J was trimmed by 8 bases and V by 1 base; bases with no gene match: 4. CDR1 is LNHDA, CDR2 SQIVND, per germline (reference sequence). CDR3 size: 14 residues. Here the CDR3 reads CASSIVDRDDEQFF. The CDR3 bases are TGTGCCAGTAGTATAGTGGACAGGGATGATGAGCAGTTCTTC. The full variable domain, in which reference TRBV19 and TRBJ2-1 provide the parts outside the CDR3, is DGGITQSPKYLFRKEGQNVTLSCEQNLNHDAMYWYRQDPGQGLRLIYYSQIVNDFQKGDIAEGYSVSREKKESFPLTVTSAQKNPTAFYLCASSIVDRDDEQFFGPGTRLTVL.

The chain recombines TRBV5-1 with TRBJ2-2; 12 nucleotides align to TRBD2. Germline V CDR1 and CDR2: SGHRS, YFSETQ. This CDR3 is 18 amino acids long. Trimming at V came to 4 bases and at J to 6 bases, leaving 13 bases not matched to a gene. The CDR3 spells CASSKVGRLAGEAGELFF. Here the CDR3 DNA reads TGCGCCAGCAGCAAGGTTGGGCGACTAGCGGGAGAGGCCGGGGAGCTGTTTTTT.

The chain uses TRBV27 and TRBJ2-1, with a weak D call TRBD2 (6 bases). Trimming pared 4 bases from V and 3 bases from J, leaving 13 bases between. Germline V gene sequence: CDR1 MNHEY, CDR2 SMNVEV (reference sequence). The CDR3 consists of 15 residues. The CDR3 reads CASSSGTEFYNEQFF. CDR3 sequence (DNA): TGTGCCAGCAGTTCCGGGACTGAGTTCTACAATGAGCAGTTCTTC.

This clone has just one count. The rearrangement joins TRBV6-5 to TRBJ2-7; 7 bases map to TRBD2. CDR3 size: 13 residues. The J segment lost 6 bases and the V segment lost 5 bases, leaving 7 bases of the junction unmatched. Germline V lookup: CDR1 MNHEY, CDR2 SVGAGI. The CDR3 is CASSQGRAGEQYF. As DNA, the CDR3 is TGTGCCAGCAGTCAAGGGAGGGCGGGCGAGCAGTACTTC.

This clone was counted only a few times. The chain joins TRBV7-9 to TRBJ2-7, with TRBD1 matching over 7 bases. The CDR3 consists of 12 residues. Germline V lookup: CDR1 SEHNR, CDR2 FQNEAQ (reference sequence). Losses at the gene ends were 5 bases for V and 8 bases for J; bases not matched to a gene: 6. The CDR3 DNA is TGTGCCAGCAGCCGACAGGGACGCAAGCAGTACTTC. It yields the protein CASSRQGRKQYF.

DNA of the CDR3: TGTGCCAGCAGCTTGACCGGGGTCGATGGCTACACCTTC. Translated, it gives CASSLTGVDGYTF. The chain has TRBV7-3 and TRBJ1-2; D gene ambiguous. The germline V gene encodes CDR1 SGHTA and CDR2 FQGTGA. The CDR3 covers 13 residues. V lost 3 bases to trimming and J lost 6 bases, with 11 bases between them.

The CDR3 here is CASRPTGNTEAFF. The CDR3, as DNA: TGTGCCAGCAGGCCTACAGGGAACACTGAAGCTTTCTTT. The genes are TRBV5-4 and TRBJ1-1; D may be TRBD1 (5 bases). This CDR3 contains 13 residues. V shed 5 bases and J shed 1 base, with 9 bases lying between them. Germline values: CDR1 SGHNT, CDR2 YYREEE (reference sequence).

The chain joins TRBV6-6 to TRBJ1-5; possibly TRBD1 for D (6 bases). The CDR3 extends over 13 amino acids. The ends were cut back, 10 bases at V and 5 bases at J, with 15 bases in the middle. The germline V gene has CDR1 MNHNY and CDR2 SVGAGI (reference sequence). The CDR3 protein is CATRWAGDQPQHF. As DNA, the CDR3 is TGTGCCACTCGTTGGGCAGGGGATCAGCCCCAGCATTTT.

The chain couples TRBV7-2 to TRBJ2-2, with 8 bases that match TRBD2. The junction had 5 bases not matched to a gene; V was cut back by 2 bases and J by 0 bases. This CDR3 contains 17 residues. From germline, CDR1 is SGHTA and CDR2 FQGNSA. The CDR3 loop reads CASSLYLAGANTGELFF. The DNA for the CDR3 is TGTGCCAGCAGCTTATATCTAGCGGGTGCGAACACCGGGGAGCTGTTTTTT.